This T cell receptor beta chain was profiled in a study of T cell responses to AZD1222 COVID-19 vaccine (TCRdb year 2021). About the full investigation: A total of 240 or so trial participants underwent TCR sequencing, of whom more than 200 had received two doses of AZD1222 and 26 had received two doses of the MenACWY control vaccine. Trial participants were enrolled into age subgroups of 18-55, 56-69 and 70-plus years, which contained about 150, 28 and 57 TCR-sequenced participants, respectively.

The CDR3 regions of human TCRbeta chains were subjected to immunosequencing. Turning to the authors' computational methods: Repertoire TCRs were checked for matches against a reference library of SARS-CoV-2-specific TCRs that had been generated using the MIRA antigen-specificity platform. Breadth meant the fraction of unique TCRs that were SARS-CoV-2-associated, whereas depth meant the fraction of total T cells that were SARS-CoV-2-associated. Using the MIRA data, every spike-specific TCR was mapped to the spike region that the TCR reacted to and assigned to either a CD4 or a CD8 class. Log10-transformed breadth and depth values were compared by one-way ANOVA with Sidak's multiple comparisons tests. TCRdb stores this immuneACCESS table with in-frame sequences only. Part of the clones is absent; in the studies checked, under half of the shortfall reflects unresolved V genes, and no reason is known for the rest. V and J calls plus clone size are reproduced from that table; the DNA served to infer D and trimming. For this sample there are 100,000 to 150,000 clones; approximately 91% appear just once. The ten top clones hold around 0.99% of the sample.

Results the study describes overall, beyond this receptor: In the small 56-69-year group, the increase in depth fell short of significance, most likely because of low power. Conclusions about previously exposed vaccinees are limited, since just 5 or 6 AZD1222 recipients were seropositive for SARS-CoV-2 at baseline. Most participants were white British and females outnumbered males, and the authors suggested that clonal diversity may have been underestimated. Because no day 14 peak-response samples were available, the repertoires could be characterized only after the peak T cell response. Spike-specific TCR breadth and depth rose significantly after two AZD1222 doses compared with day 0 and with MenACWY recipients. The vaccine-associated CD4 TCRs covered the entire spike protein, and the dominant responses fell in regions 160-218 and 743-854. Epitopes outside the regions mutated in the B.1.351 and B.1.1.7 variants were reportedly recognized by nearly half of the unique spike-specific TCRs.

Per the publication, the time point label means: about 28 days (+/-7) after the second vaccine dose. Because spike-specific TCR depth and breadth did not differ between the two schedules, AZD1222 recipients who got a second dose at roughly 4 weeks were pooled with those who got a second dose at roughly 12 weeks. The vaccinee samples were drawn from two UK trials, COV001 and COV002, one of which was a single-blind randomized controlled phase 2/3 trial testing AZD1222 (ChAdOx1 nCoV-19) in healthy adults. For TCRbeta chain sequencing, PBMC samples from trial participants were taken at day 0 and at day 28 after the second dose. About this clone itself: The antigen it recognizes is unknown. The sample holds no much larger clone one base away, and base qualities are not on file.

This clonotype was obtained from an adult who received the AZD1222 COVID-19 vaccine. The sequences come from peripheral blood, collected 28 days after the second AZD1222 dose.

CDR3 protein: CASSSYRVGTNEKLFF. The sequence in DNA is TGTGCCAGCAGCTCCTACAGGGTTGGTACTAATGAAAAACTGTTTTTT. The sequence is built from TRBV5-5 and TRBJ1-4, with TRBD1 tentatively as D gene (6 bases match). The germline V gene (reference sequence) supplies CDR1 SGHKS and CDR2 YYEKEE. At the junction V is shortened by 3 bases and J by 2 bases, with 14 bases in between. The CDR3 goes from the cysteine to the phenylalanine over 16 residues. Only the CDR3 portion is preserved as DNA: 48 bases, with reading frame beginning at the first base.